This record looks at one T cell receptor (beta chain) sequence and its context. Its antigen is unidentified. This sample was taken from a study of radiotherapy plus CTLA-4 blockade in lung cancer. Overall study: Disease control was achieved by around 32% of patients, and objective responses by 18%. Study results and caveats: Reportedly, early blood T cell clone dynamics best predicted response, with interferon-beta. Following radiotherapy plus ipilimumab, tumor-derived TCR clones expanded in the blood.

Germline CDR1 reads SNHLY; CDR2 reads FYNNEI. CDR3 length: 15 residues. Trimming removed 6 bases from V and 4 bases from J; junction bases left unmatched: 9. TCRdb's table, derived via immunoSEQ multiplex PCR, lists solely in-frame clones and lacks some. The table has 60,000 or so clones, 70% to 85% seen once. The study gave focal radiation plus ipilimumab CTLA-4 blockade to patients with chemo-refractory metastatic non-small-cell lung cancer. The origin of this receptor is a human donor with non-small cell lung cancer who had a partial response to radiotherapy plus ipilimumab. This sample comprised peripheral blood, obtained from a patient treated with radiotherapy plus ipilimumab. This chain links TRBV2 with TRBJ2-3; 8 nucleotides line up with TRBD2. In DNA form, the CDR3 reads TGTGCCAGCAGCACTGGAGGGACTAGGGCAGATACGCAGTATTTT. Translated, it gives CASSTGGTRADTQYF.